This TCR beta chain emerged from a study of glioma-infiltrating T cells. Overall study results and limits: Only very few CDR3 sequences appeared in both tissue and blood. Tissue-blood divergence was below expectation in non-neoplastic patients, above in gliomas.

This clonotype was recorded many times. The antigen remains unidentified. The iRepertoire nested amplicon-rescue multiplex PCR amplified TCR alpha and beta CDR3s from RNA. A single record per CDR3 protein comes from TCRdb applying MiXCR to the multiplex PCR reads. This sample carries about 180,000 distinct CDR3 sequences, more than 35% of them seen once, and the ten largest clones take about 5.2%. The sequenced material came from glioma tissue, nonneoplastic brain tissue, or PBMCs (not recorded which). The TCR sequence derives from a human donor with low-grade glioma or glioblastoma, undergoing nonglioma brain surgery, or in good health (not recorded which).

The CDR3 DNA reads as TGTGCCAGCAGTTTACAACTAGAAAACAATGAGCAGTTCTTC. Amino acids: CASSLQLENNEQFF. This rearrangement joins TRBV28 to TRBJ2-1; a possible D gene is TRBD2 (5 bases). The V end was cut by 2 bases, the J end by 5 bases, with 10 bases between. The CDR3 has 14 residues. Germline CDR1 reads MDHEN; CDR2 reads SYDVKM.